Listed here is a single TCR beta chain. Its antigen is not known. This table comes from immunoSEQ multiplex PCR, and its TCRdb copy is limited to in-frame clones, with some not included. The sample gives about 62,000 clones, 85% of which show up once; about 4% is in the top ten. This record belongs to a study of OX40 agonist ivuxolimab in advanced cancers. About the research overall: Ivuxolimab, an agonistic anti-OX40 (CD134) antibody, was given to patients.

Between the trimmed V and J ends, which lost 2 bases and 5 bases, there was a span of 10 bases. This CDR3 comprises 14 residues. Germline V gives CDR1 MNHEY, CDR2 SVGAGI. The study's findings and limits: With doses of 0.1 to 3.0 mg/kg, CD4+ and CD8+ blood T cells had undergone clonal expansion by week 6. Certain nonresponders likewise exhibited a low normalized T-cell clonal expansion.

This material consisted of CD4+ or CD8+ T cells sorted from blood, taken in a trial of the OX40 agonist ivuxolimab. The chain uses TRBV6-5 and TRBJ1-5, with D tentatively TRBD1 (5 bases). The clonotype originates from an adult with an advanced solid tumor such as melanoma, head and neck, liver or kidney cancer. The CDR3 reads CASSYAGYDQPQHF. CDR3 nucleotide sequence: TGTGCCAGCAGTTACGCAGGGTACGATCAGCCCCAGCATTTT.